This passage covers 22 T cell receptor beta chains from one sample sequenced in a study of human T cells and chemical hapten exposure. TCRdb reprocessed the RACE reads with MiXCR, giving one entry per CDR3 protein. The profile covers some 380,000 distinct CDR3 sequences, with 4.8% appearing a single time and around 2% taken by the ten largest. Time point defined: patch test 1, 2 weeks after DPC sensitization. Regarding treatment: therapeutic diphenylcyclopropenone sensitization with weekly scalp DPC. The sample here was whole blood, taken in connection with sensitization to the hapten diphenylcyclopropenone (DPC). The receptors were gathered from a woman aged 45-65 years with alopecia areata. Some clones in this sample may be carry-over from other donors' samples.

This clonotype came up a few times. The gene calls are TRBV20-1 and TRBJ1-6; possibly TRBD1 for D (5 bases). The V end was cut by 2 bases, the J end by 5 bases, with 19 bases between. CDR1 and CDR2 from the germline V gene are DFQATT and SNEGSKA (reference sequence). The CDR3 extends over 17 amino acids. In DNA, the CDR3 is TGCAGTGCTAGAATACCTTGGGGGGTGAGGGATAATTCACCCCTCCACTTT. Encoded protein: CSARIPWGVRDNSPLHF.

This clonotype was found a few times. The rearrangement uses TRBV4-3 and TRBJ2-5; D unresolved. From germline, CDR1 is LGHNA and CDR2 YSLEER. Trimming left V 1 base short and J 3 bases short, with 9 bases between. The CDR3 runs to 14 residues. The CDR3 sequence: CASSQGITKETQYF. CDR3 nucleotides: TGCGCCAGCAGCCAAGGGATCACTAAAGAGACCCAGTACTTC.

This clonotype appeared many times. This chain links TRBV29-1 with TRBJ2-7; TRBD2 might be the D (6 bases). The length of the CDR3 is 12 residues. Germline V lookup: CDR1 SQVTM, CDR2 ANQGSEA. V shed 5 bases and J shed 4 bases, with 12 bases lying between them. The CDR3 sequence is CSVLWGVYEQYF. In DNA, the CDR3 is TGCAGCGTTCTATGGGGGGTATACGAGCAGTACTTC.

This chain connects TRBV10-3 to TRBJ2-6; no clear D gene. The germline V and J ends were trimmed by 11 bases and 10 bases, with 15 bases remaining between them. The CDR3 loop spans 12 amino acids. Germline CDR1 reads ENHRY; CDR2 reads SYGVKD. The CDR3 nucleotides are TGTGCCTCCCAGTCACTGGAGAACGTCCTGACTTTC. Amino acids: CASQSLENVLTF.

This clonotype was observed at least ten times. The genes are TRBV7-9 and TRBJ1-5; the D is unclear. The germline V gene encodes CDR1 SEHNR and CDR2 FQNEAQ (reference sequence). Between the trimmed V and J ends, which lost 5 bases and 1 base, there was a span of 15 bases. The CDR3 length is 16 residues. CDR3 protein: CASSRYLDGSNQPQHF. The CDR3 bases are TGTGCCAGCAGCCGATACCTGGACGGAAGCAATCAGCCCCAGCATTTT.

In this sample, this clonotype turned up a few times. This chain links TRBV7-9 with TRBJ2-7; weak D call: TRBD2 (5 bases). The CDR3 has 12 amino acids. V was clipped by 4 bases and J by 7 bases, with 11 bases between them. CDR1 and CDR2 from the germline V gene are SEHNR and FQNEAQ (reference sequence). The chain's CDR3 is CASSSGVREQYF. The CDR3 DNA is TGTGCCAGCAGCTCCGGGGTTCGGGAGCAGTACTTC.

The chain carries TRBV4-3 and TRBJ2-5; 8 bases are shared with TRBD2. The CDR3 sequence is 15 residues long. Germline CDR1 LGHNA, CDR2 YSLEER. V lost 1 base and J lost 6; bases outside the gene matches: 7. The CDR3 is CASSQAGREVQTQYF. CDR3 coding DNA: TGCGCCAGCAGCCAAGCCGGGCGGGAGGTGCAGACCCAGTACTTC.

Ten or more counts support this clonotype. The J gene is TRBJ1-2, the V gene TRBV5-1, with D maybe TRBD1 (5 bases). The germline gives CDR1 SGHRS, CDR2 YFSETQ. The CDR3 length is 14 residues. V lost 2 bases and J lost 2, with 10 bases in between. CDR3 amino acids: CASSLQDTNYGYTF. The DNA for the CDR3 is TGCGCCAGCAGCTTACAGGACACGAACTATGGCTACACCTTC.

V is TRBV12-3 or TRBV12-4 and J is TRBJ1-5; D is perhaps TRBD1 (6 bases). Trimming cost V 6 bases and J 3 bases, with 12 bases left between them. This CDR3 contains 14 residues. The CDR3 protein is CASRPRGANQPQHF. The CDR3 bases are TGTGCCAGCAGGCCGAGGGGGGCCAATCAGCCCCAGCATTTT.

This clonotype was counted ten times or more. The chain couples TRBV6-5 to TRBJ1-3; D is unresolved. Trimming shortened V by 6 bases and J by 4 bases, and 4 bases separated the two germline ends. The CDR3 has 11 amino acids. Germline CDR1 is MNHEY and CDR2 is SVGAGI. The CDR3 loop is CASRHGNTIYF. In DNA, the CDR3 is TGTGCCAGCAGACACGGAAACACCATATATTTT.

This CDR3 is CSAIANSGANVLTF. The CDR3 nucleotides are TGCAGTGCCATAGCCAACTCTGGGGCCAACGTCCTGACTTTC. The chain combines TRBV20-1 with TRBJ2-6; unclear D gene. V lost 6 bases and J 0 bases, leaving 9 bases between the germline ends. The CDR3 totals 14 residues. The germline gives CDR1 DFQATT, CDR2 SNEGSKA (reference sequence).

This clonotype has at least ten counts. The gene calls are TRBV5-5 and TRBJ2-4, with D uncertain. Per germline, CDR1 SGHKS and CDR2 YYEKEE (reference sequence). With 4 bases removed from V and 1 base from J, the gap between germline ends came to 9 bases. The CDR3 contains 14 residues. This CDR3 is CASSPLLAKNIQYF. Here the CDR3 DNA reads TGTGCCAGCAGCCCGCTGCTGGCCAAAAACATTCAGTACTTC. The complete variable domain, with remaining parts taken from reference TRBV5-5 and TRBJ2-4, reads DAGVTQSPTHLIKTRGQQVTLRCSPISGHKSVSWYQQVLGQGPQFIFQYYEKEERGRGNFPDRFSARQFPNYSSELNVNALLLGDSALYLCASSPLLAKNIQYFGAGTRLSVL.

This clonotype was seen many times. The chain carries TRBV20-1 and TRBJ2-3; the match to TRBD2 covers 9 bases. The germline gives CDR1 DFQATT, CDR2 SNEGSKA (reference sequence). J lost 3 bases, V lost 5 bases, and 9 bases had no gene match. The CDR3 consists of 15 residues. The CDR3 coding sequence is TGCAGTGCTCCTTTGCGGGGGGGCGTAACAGATACGCAGTATTTT. It is translated as CSAPLRGGVTDTQYF.

The J gene is TRBJ2-1, the V gene TRBV29-1; D remains unclear. V lost 4 bases and J lost 5, with 3 bases in between. Germline V gene data show CDR1 as SQVTM and CDR2 as ANQGSEA. The CDR3 covers 10 residues. In DNA form, the CDR3 reads TGCAGCGTTGGGGACAATGAGCAGTTCTTC. Its protein is CSVGDNEQFF.

The chain employs TRBV9 and TRBJ2-5, with 12 bases matching TRBD2. Germline V lookup: CDR1 SGDLS, CDR2 YYNGEE. This CDR3 has 15 amino acids. The J segment lost 5 bases and the V segment lost 4 bases, leaving 6 bases of the junction unmatched. The CDR3 coding sequence is TGTGCCAGCAGCTCGGGGACTAGCGGGCCCGAGACCCAGTACTTC. Translation: CASSSGTSGPETQYF. Full variable domain (outside the CDR3, taken from reference TRBV9 and TRBJ2-5): DSGVTQTPKHLITATGQRVTLRCSPRSGDLSVYWYQQSLDQGLQFLIQYYNGEERAKGNILERFSAQQFPDLHSELNLSSLELGDSALYFCASSSGTSGPETQYFGPGTRLLVL.

The V and J genes are TRBV5-6 and TRBJ2-3; no clear D gene. Germline CDR1 and CDR2: SGHDT and YYEEEE. V lost 3 bases and J lost 0, with 8 bases in between. CDR3 length equals 14 residues. The CDR3 coding sequence is TGTGCCAGCAGCTCCGGGTCTAGCACAGATACGCAGTATTTT. Translated: CASSSGSSTDTQYF.

The chain joins TRBV11-3 to TRBJ1-1, with no clear D. Trimming took 1 base from V and 6 from J, leaving 9 bases between them. There are 13 residues in the CDR3. Germline V gives CDR1 SGHNT, CDR2 YENEEA. CDR3 in amino acids: CASSLAGRAEAFF. In DNA form, the CDR3 reads TGTGCCAGCAGCTTAGCGGGGAGGGCTGAAGCTTTCTTT.

This clonotype was picked up many times. The V gene is TRBV7-9, the J gene TRBJ1-1; 9 bases agree with TRBD1. This CDR3 spans 13 amino acids. V shed 1 base and J 11 bases; nucleotides not matched to a gene: 5. CDR1 is SEHNR, CDR2 FQNEAQ, per germline (reference sequence). The CDR3 bases are TGTGCCAGCAGCTTAGGAGGGGACAGGGACGCTTTCTTT. Its protein product is CASSLGGDRDAFF. Full variable domain (missing parts from reference TRBV7-9 and TRBJ1-1): DTGVSQNPRHKITKRGQNVTFRCDPISEHNRLYWYRQTLGQGPEFLTYFQNEAQLEKSRLLSDRFSAERPKGSFSTLEIQRTEQGDSAMYLCASSLGGDRDAFFGQGTRLTVV.

This clonotype was seen many times. The chain uses TRBV20-1 and TRBJ1-6, with TRBD1 identical over 7 bases. This CDR3 has 17 residues. Germline values: CDR1 DFQATT, CDR2 SNEGSKA (reference sequence). V was clipped by 0 bases and J by 9 bases; unmatched bases: 14. The DNA for the CDR3 is TGCAGTGCTAGAGATTCTGCTTGGGGACAGTTGAGTTCACCCCTCCACTTT. This translates into CSARDSAWGQLSSPLHF.

This clonotype was counted only a few times. V and J are TRBV20-1 and TRBJ2-3, with 10 positions matching TRBD2. The length of the CDR3 is 15 residues. Germline lookup yields CDR1 DFQATT and CDR2 SNEGSKA (reference sequence). Germline trimming cut 3 bases from V and 2 bases from J; bases unmatched to any gene: 5. The CDR3 bases are TGCAGTGCTAGCCCCCTAGCGGGGGACACAGATACGCAGTATTTT. It yields the protein CSASPLAGDTDTQYF.

The gene calls are TRBV20-1 and TRBJ2-7, with D tentatively TRBD1 or TRBD2 (5 bases each). Looked up from germline, CDR1 is DFQATT and CDR2 is SNEGSKA (reference sequence). V was cut by 4 bases and J by 1 base, with 11 bases left in between. The CDR3 consists of 13 residues. The CDR3 spells CSATGTASYEQYF. The CDR3 DNA follows: TGCAGTGCTACCGGGACCGCATCCTACGAGCAGTACTTC.

The chain uses TRBV6-5 and TRBJ2-5; no definite D call. Trimming removed 0 bases at V and 2 bases at J, with 7 bases between. The CDR3 has 14 amino acids. Per the germline V gene, CDR1 is MNHEY and CDR2 is SVGAGI. Written as DNA, the CDR3 is TGTGCCAGCAGTTACTCGGGCAGACAAGAGACCCAGTACTTC. It yields the protein CASSYSGRQETQYF.